Sequencing of this T cell receptor (beta chain) was carried out in a study of blood T cell repertoires in COVID-19. In its sample, this clone was seen once. The participants were between roughly 18 and 90 years old and came from 20 to 30 US areas. Allocation to cohorts depended on clinical history reported by the participants. Germline values: CDR1 LNHDA, CDR2 SQIVND (reference sequence). The CDR3 is 13 amino acids. Trimming removed 3 bases at V and 3 bases at J, with 8 bases between. TCRdb keeps only in-frame clones here, not all; method: immunoSEQ multiplex PCR. The sample lists roughly 330,000 clones, 88% occurring once.

Material: PBMCs or T cells enriched from blood (not recorded which). The receptor was isolated from a man under 40 who had recovered from COVID-19. This chain connects TRBV19 to TRBJ1-2; tentatively, D is TRBD1 (6 bases). CDR3 sequence (DNA): TGTGCCAGTAGTATTAACAGGGACTATGGCTACACCTTC. This translates into CASSINRDYGYTF.